What follows describes a single TCR beta chain. Produced via immunoSEQ multiplex PCR; TCRdb's table is partial and in-frame only. The sample lists 85,000 to 95,000 clones; around 89% were seen once. The length of the CDR3 is 13 residues. The V and J ends lost 5 bases and 10 bases respectively, with 17 bases between them. Germline V lookup: CDR1 SGHTA, CDR2 FQGNSA. The entry originates in a study of T cell responses to AZD1222 COVID-19 vaccine. The chain uses TRBV7-2 and TRBJ1-1; D unclear. This receptor was obtained from an adult who received the AZD1222 COVID-19 vaccine. Specimen: peripheral blood, collected 28 days after the second AZD1222 dose. CDR3: CASSRVSLGVAFF. CDR3 bases: TGTGCCAGCAGCCGTGTCAGTCTTGGGGTAGCTTTCTTT. Full variable domain (rest looked up from reference TRBV7-2 and TRBJ1-1): GAGVSQSPSNKVTEKGKDVELRCDPISGHTALYWYRQSLGQGLEFLIYFQGNSAPDKSGLPSDRFSAERTGGSVSTLTIQRTQQEDSAVYLCASSRVSLGVAFFGQGTRLTVV.